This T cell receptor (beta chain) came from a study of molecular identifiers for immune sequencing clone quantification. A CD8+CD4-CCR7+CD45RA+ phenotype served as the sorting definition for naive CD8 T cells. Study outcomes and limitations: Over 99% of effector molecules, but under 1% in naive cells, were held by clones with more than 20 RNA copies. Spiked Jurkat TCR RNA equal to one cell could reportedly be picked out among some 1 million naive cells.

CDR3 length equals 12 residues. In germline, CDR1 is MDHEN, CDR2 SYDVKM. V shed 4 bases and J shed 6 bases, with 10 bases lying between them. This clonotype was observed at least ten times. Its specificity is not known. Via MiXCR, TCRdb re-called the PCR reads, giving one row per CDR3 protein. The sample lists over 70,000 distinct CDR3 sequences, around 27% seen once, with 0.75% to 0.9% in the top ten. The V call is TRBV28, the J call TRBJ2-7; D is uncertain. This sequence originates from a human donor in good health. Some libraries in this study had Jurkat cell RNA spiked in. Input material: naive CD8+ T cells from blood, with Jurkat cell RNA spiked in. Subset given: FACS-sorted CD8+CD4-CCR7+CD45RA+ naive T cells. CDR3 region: CASSSVVPEQYF. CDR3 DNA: TGTGCCAGCAGTTCCGTAGTCCCCGAGCAGTACTTC.